These 25 T cell receptor beta chains were sequenced from one sample in a study of OX40 agonist ivuxolimab in advanced cancers. Sequencing used immunoSEQ multiplex PCR; TCRdb keeps in-frame clones, though not all of them. The sample consists of approximately 52,000 clones, roughly four fifths of them appearing once. Sample: CD4+ or CD8+ T cells sorted from blood, taken in a trial of the OX40 agonist ivuxolimab. These receptors were obtained from an adult with an advanced solid tumor such as melanoma, head and neck, liver or kidney cancer.

The table lists this clone with a few counts. The chain links TRBV28 to TRBJ1-6; 10 nucleotides align to TRBD1. This CDR3 is 13 amino acids long. Trimming took 6 bases from V and 10 from J; bases not matched to a gene: 3. Per germline, CDR1 MDHEN and CDR2 SYDVKM. As DNA, the CDR3 is TGTGCCAGCAGCGACAGGGGGCGGTCACCCCTCCACTTT. This encodes CASSDRGRSPLHF.

The CDR3 DNA follows: TGTGCCAGCAGTTATAGGCGGGATTACAATGAGCAGTTCTTC. Amino acids: CASSYRRDYNEQFF. The chain is built from TRBV6-5 and TRBJ2-1, with a weak D call TRBD2 (6 bases). V shed 3 bases and J shed 4 bases, with 10 bases lying between them. The CDR3 runs 14 residues. Germline CDR1 reads MNHEY; CDR2 reads SVGAGI.

This clone has only a few counts. The gene calls are TRBV20-1 and TRBJ1-1; D gene unclear. Germline CDR1 and CDR2: DFQATT and SNEGSKA (reference sequence). The CDR3 is made up of 11 amino acids. Trimming removed 2 bases from V and 0 bases from J, with 1 base in between. The CDR3 DNA follows: TGCAGTGCTAGACTGAACACTGAAGCTTTCTTT. It is translated as CSARLNTEAFF.

The chain is built from TRBV19 and TRBJ1-5; D is undetermined. CDR3 length equals 14 residues. Trimming cost V 3 bases and J 4 bases, with 10 bases left between them. CDR1 is LNHDA and CDR2 is SQIVND in the germline V gene (reference sequence). This CDR3 reads CASSIGRLNQPQHF. For the CDR3, the DNA is TGTGCCAGTAGTATCGGCAGACTGAATCAGCCCCAGCATTTT.

The CDR3 coding sequence is TGTGCCTGGAGTGTACGAGGGACAGGGGGATATCAGCCCCAGCATTTT. The encoded protein is CAWSVRGTGGYQPQHF. The chain is built from TRBV30 and TRBJ1-5; 11 bases line up with TRBD1. Germline CDR1 reads GTSNPN; CDR2 reads SVGIG (reference sequence). This CDR3 region has 16 residues. V lost 0 bases and J lost 5; bases outside the gene matches: 6.

This sequence joins TRBV7-8 and TRBJ1-2; maybe TRBD1 (5 bases). V lost 6 bases and J lost 2, with 13 bases in between. Germline assignment: CDR1 SGHVS and CDR2 FQNEAQ. This CDR3 has 14 amino acids. CDR3 DNA sequence: TGTGCCAGCAGACTGGGACGAGGGAACTATGGCTACACCTTC. This translates into CASRLGRGNYGYTF.

The chain combines TRBV4-1 with TRBJ2-1, with a weak D call TRBD1 (5 bases). V lost 0 bases, J lost 12 bases, and 12 bases lay in between. The germline V gene encodes CDR1 MGHRA and CDR2 YSYEKL. The CDR3 is made up of 13 amino acids. CDR3 sequence (DNA): TGCGCCAGCAGCCAAGATCGACAGAGTCGGCAGTTCTTC. Translation gives CASSQDRQSRQFF.

This clone was counted only a few times. The gene calls are TRBV11-2 and TRBJ1-4, with D possibly matching TRBD1 (5 bases). This CDR3 has 17 amino acids. Germline CDR1 and CDR2: SGHAT and FQNNGV. V was clipped by 3 bases and J by 0 bases, with 14 bases between them. CDR3 in amino acids: CASSFRRGTATNEKLFF. CDR3 DNA sequence: TGTGCCAGCAGCTTCCGCCGAGGGACGGCAACTAATGAAAAACTGTTTTTT.

The V gene is TRBV7-9, the J gene TRBJ2-2; no reliable D call. With 11 bases removed from V and 1 base from J, the gap between germline ends came to 11 bases. Germline assignment: CDR1 SEHNR and CDR2 FQNEAQ (reference sequence). The CDR3 consists of 13 residues. The CDR3 region is CAPGPGNTGELFF. The CDR3 nucleotides are TGTGCCCCCGGTCCAGGGAACACCGGGGAGCTGTTTTTT. Based on the CDR3 plus reference TRBV7-9 and TRBJ2-2, the full variable domain is DTGVSQNPRHKITKRGQNVTFRCDPISEHNRLYWYRQTLGQGPEFLTYFQNEAQLEKSRLLSDRFSAERPKGSFSTLEIQRTEQGDSAMYLCAPGPGNTGELFFGEGSRLTVL.

V is TRBV2 and J is TRBJ1-1; TRBD1 agrees at 9 bases. Germline-derived CDR1 and CDR2 are SNHLY and FYNNEI. With 6 bases clipped from V and 3 bases from J, the junction kept 5 bases outside the gene matches. CDR3 length equals 14 residues. Here the CDR3 reads CASRGTGWDTEAFF. The CDR3 nucleotides are TGTGCCAGCAGGGGGACAGGGTGGGACACTGAAGCTTTCTTT.

The CDR3 loop is CASSGSRDTFDRNTIYF. In DNA form, the CDR3 reads TGCGCCAGCAGCGGGTCCCGGGACACATTCGACAGAAACACCATATATTTT. The gene calls are TRBV5-1 and TRBJ1-3; tentatively, D is TRBD1 (6 bases). CDR3 size: 17 residues. In germline, CDR1 is SGHRS, CDR2 YFSETQ. Trimming left V 4 bases short and J 5 bases short, with 22 bases between. The full variable domain, with the rest looked up from reference TRBV5-1 and TRBJ1-3, is KAGVTQTPRYLIKTRGQQVTLSCSPISGHRSVSWYQQTPGQGLQFLFEYFSETQRNKGNFPGRFSGRQFSNSRSEMNVSTLELGDSALYLCASSGSRDTFDRNTIYFGEGSWLTVV.

V and J are TRBV5-1 and TRBJ2-3; 12 nucleotides line up with TRBD2. The V and J ends lost 4 bases and 1 base, in that order; junction bases with no gene match: 4. The CDR3 runs to 16 residues. CDR1 SGHRS and CDR2 YFSETQ come from the germline V gene. DNA of the CDR3: TGCGCCAGCAGCCTACGACTAGCGGGGGGCACAGATACGCAGTATTTT. Translating it yields CASSLRLAGGTDTQYF.

The chain recombines TRBV13 with TRBJ2-7, with a possible D match to TRBD2 (5 bases). V lost 0 bases, J lost 3 bases, and 12 bases lay in between. Germline V gene data show CDR1 as PRHDT and CDR2 as FYEKMQ (reference sequence). The CDR3 runs to 15 residues. The CDR3: CASSLGGSRGYEQYF. The CDR3 region has the DNA TGTGCCAGCAGCTTAGGCGGGTCCCGGGGCTACGAGCAGTACTTC.

The genes are TRBV19 and TRBJ2-7; TRBD2 might be the D (5 bases). V was trimmed by 6 bases and J by 0 bases, leaving 18 bases between them. Germline V CDR1 and CDR2: LNHDA, SQIVND (reference sequence). The CDR3 is 16 residues long. The CDR3 here is CASSKGPLAFSYEQYF. CDR3 in DNA: TGTGCCAGTAGCAAAGGACCCCTAGCCTTCTCCTACGAGCAGTACTTC. Using reference TRBV19 and TRBJ2-7 for the parts outside the CDR3, the full variable domain is DGGITQSPKYLFRKEGQNVTLSCEQNLNHDAMYWYRQDPGQGLRLIYYSQIVNDFQKGDIAEGYSVSREKKESFPLTVTSAQKNPTAFYLCASSKGPLAFSYEQYFGPGTRLTVT.

The chain recombines TRBV11-2 with TRBJ1-2; D possibly corresponds to TRBD1 (5 bases). Per germline, CDR1 SGHAT and CDR2 FQNNGV. The CDR3 loop spans 15 amino acids. Trimming took 3 bases from V and 3 from J, leaving 14 bases between them. The CDR3 loop is CASSLGTGIDYGYTF. The CDR3 DNA sequence: TGTGCCAGCAGCTTGGGGACCGGAATAGACTATGGCTACACCTTC.

The genes are TRBV6-1 and TRBJ2-4; D possibly corresponds to TRBD2 (6 bases). Germline assignment: CDR1 MNHNS and CDR2 SASEGT. Trimming took 8 bases from V and 7 from J, leaving 9 bases between them. This CDR3 spans 11 amino acids. CDR3 loop: CASGGLNIQYF. Here the CDR3 DNA reads TGTGCCAGCGGGGGGTTGAACATTCAGTACTTC.

This clone has only a few counts. The chain joins TRBV4-1 to TRBJ1-4; possible D gene TRBD1, 6 bases. Germline assignment: CDR1 MGHRA and CDR2 YSYEKL. The CDR3 spans 16 residues. Trimming stripped 4 bases from V and 2 bases from J, with 14 bases between. The CDR3: CASSPRGGATNEKLFF. The CDR3 DNA follows: TGCGCCAGCAGCCCCCGGGGGGGGGCCACTAATGAAAAACTGTTTTTT.

This rearrangement joins TRBV19 to TRBJ2-1; 8 bases match TRBD1. This CDR3 has 14 amino acids. V lost 5 bases to trimming and J lost 6 bases; unmatched junction nucleotides: 6. Germline-derived CDR1 and CDR2 are LNHDA and SQIVND (reference sequence). CDR3 residues: CASSGQGRGNEQFF. The CDR3 DNA is TGTGCCAGTAGTGGACAGGGAAGAGGCAATGAGCAGTTCTTC. The variable domain in full, completed from reference TRBV19 and TRBJ2-1, reads DGGITQSPKYLFRKEGQNVTLSCEQNLNHDAMYWYRQDPGQGLRLIYYSQIVNDFQKGDIAEGYSVSREKKESFPLTVTSAQKNPTAFYLCASSGQGRGNEQFFGPGTRLTVL.

V is TRBV7-8 and J is TRBJ2-5; TRBD1 agrees at 7 bases. V shed 1 base, J shed 4 bases, and the junction held 3 bases outside the gene matches. The CDR3 is 14 residues long. The germline gives CDR1 SGHVS, CDR2 FQNEAQ. The CDR3 sequence is CASSLETGRETQYF. The CDR3 DNA is TGTGCCAGCAGCTTAGAGACAGGGCGAGAGACCCAGTACTTC. The full variable domain, rest sourced from reference TRBV7-8 and TRBJ2-5, is GAGVSQSPRYKVAKRGQDVALRCDPISGHVSLFWYQQALGQGPEFLTYFQNEAQLDKSGLPSDRFFAERPEGSVSTLKIQRTQQEDSAVYLCASSLETGRETQYFGPGTRLLVL.

This clone has just one count. This sequence joins TRBV7-9 and TRBJ2-1; D is ambiguous. Trimming took off 2 bases at V and 5 bases at J, with 7 bases between the two ends. Germline values: CDR1 SEHNR, CDR2 FQNEAQ (reference sequence). The CDR3 runs to 13 residues. In nucleotides, the CDR3 is TGTGCCAGCAGCTTAACCAGAGACAATGAGCAGTTCTTC. Protein sequence: CASSLTRDNEQFF. Together with reference TRBV7-9 and TRBJ2-1, the CDR3 gives the full variable domain: DTGVSQNPRHKITKRGQNVTFRCDPISEHNRLYWYRQTLGQGPEFLTYFQNEAQLEKSRLLSDRFSAERPKGSFSTLEIQRTEQGDSAMYLCASSLTRDNEQFFGPGTRLTVL.

CDR3 sequence: CASSPRDRGGEKLFF. Written as DNA, the CDR3 is TGTGCCAGCAGTCCAAGGGACAGGGGAGGTGAAAAACTGTTTTTT. The rearrangement joins TRBV28 to TRBJ1-4, with TRBD1 identical over 10 bases. The length of the CDR3 is 15 residues. Trimming took 5 bases from V and 7 from J; bases not matched to a gene: 7. Per the germline V gene, CDR1 is MDHEN and CDR2 is SYDVKM.

This chain uses TRBV5-1 with TRBJ1-4, with D unresolved. The CDR3 runs to 16 residues. V lost 0 bases and J 2 bases, leaving 11 bases between the germline ends. The germline V gene has CDR1 SGHRS and CDR2 YFSETQ. Here the CDR3 reads CASSLGGLGTNEKLFF. CDR3 DNA: TGCGCCAGCAGCTTGGGAGGACTGGGGACTAATGAAAAACTGTTTTTT.

The genes are TRBV19 and TRBJ2-3; 7 bases line up with TRBD1. The germline CDR1 and CDR2 sequences are LNHDA and SQIVND (reference sequence). The CDR3 has 13 amino acids. V trimming: 7 bases; J trimming: 0 bases; junction bases outside the gene matches: 1. CDR3: CASKGQSTDTQYF. In DNA, the CDR3 is TGTGCCAGTAAGGGACAGAGCACAGATACGCAGTATTTT.

J is TRBJ2-6 and V is TRBV7-2; possibly TRBD1 for D (5 bases). Trimming shortened V by 1 base and J by 2 bases, and 12 bases separated the two germline ends. The CDR3 is made up of 17 amino acids. Germline V gene data show CDR1 as SGHTA and CDR2 as FQGNSA. CDR3 nucleotides: TGTGCCAGCAGCTTAGGTGGGGCTTCCCCTGGGGCCAACGTCCTGACTTTC. It is translated as CASSLGGASPGANVLTF.

The gene calls are TRBV15 and TRBJ2-1, with 7 bases matching TRBD2. The J segment lost 6 bases and the V segment lost 4 bases, leaving 9 bases of the junction unmatched. Looked up from germline, CDR1 is LNHNV and CDR2 is YYDKDF (reference sequence). The CDR3 totals 15 residues. The CDR3 nucleotides read TGTGCCACCAGCAACCCCAAGCGGGGTACCAATGAGCAGTTCTTC. It codes for CATSNPKRGTNEQFF.